This TCR beta chain stems from a study of read filtering for tumor transcriptome and immune sequencing. The CDR3 is 14 amino acids. Trimming left V 1 base short and J 6 bases short, with 12 bases between. CDR1 and CDR2 from the germline V gene are SQVTM and ANQGSEA. This clonotype was found many times. Molecular barcoded adaptors covering alpha/delta and beta/gamma chains were used on approximately 440 ng RNA. Each CDR3 protein is one row after TCRdb ran MiXCR on the reads. The sample includes more than 55,000 distinct CDR3 sequences, 20% of them seen just once. This sequence joins TRBV29-1 and TRBJ2-2; possibly TRBD1 for D (6 bases). Sequenced material: a population of CD138-negative cells sorted from bone marrow. The clonotype was recovered from a donor aged 40 or over with multiple myeloma. The CDR3 is CSVEGNRAAGELFF. DNA for the CDR3: TGCAGCGTTGAAGGAAACAGGGCGGCCGGGGAGCTGTTTTTT.